The clone carrying this TCR beta chain was detected many times. Antigen unknown. The data are from a study of T-cell memory formation after mild COVID-19. Study-wide results and limits: Cross-reactive memory appears to have joined, as suggested by some responding clones showing up in pre-infection memory. Later expanders leaned CD4+, whereas clones that contracted between day 15 and 85 were balanced CD4/CD8.

Germline V CDR1 and CDR2: KGHDR, SFDVKD. Trimming shortened V by 1 base and J by 3 bases, and 11 bases separated the two germline ends. The CDR3 is 16 amino acids. TCRdb recomputed calls from the 5' RACE reads with MiXCR, one row per CDR3 protein. This table has roughly 250,000 distinct CDR3 sequences, roughly a sixth appearing once. Sequencing input: PBMCs or a T cell subset sorted from them (not recorded which). This sequence joins TRBV24-1 and TRBJ2-2; D possibly uses TRBD1 or TRBD2 (5 bases each). This TCR was sampled from a man aged 18-30 years who had mild COVID-19 (a few samples of this study predate the infection). Cell type and time point are not known. The CDR3 region has the DNA TGTGCCACCAGTGATTTTTCTAGGGGAGACACCGGGGAGCTGTTTTTT. Its translation: CATSDFSRGDTGELFF.